The T cell receptor beta chain described here comes from a study of prognosis after radiotherapy for stage I lung cancer. The overall study: Each non-small cell lung cancer patient was deemed medically inoperable.

This clonotype was seen many times. The antigen remains undetermined. The V gene lost 1 base and the J gene lost 3 bases, with 9 bases spanning the gap. Germline lookup yields CDR1 SEHNR and CDR2 FQNEAQ (reference sequence). This CDR3 spans 14 amino acids. Genomic DNA was the source, and TCR beta CDR3 was amplified from it by two-round multiplex PCR. Gene-specific primers for each TRBV and TRBJ gene drove first-round PCR. TCRdb itself ran the multiplex PCR reads through MiXCR, one entry per CDR3 protein. Among fewer than 25,000 distinct CDR3 sequences listed, about 26% were seen once. Study results and limitations: Tumor specificity of the expanded TCR clones was not determined. The way patients used TRBV and TRBJ genes reportedly differed depending on whether they had metastases.

J is TRBJ1-1 and V is TRBV7-9; D gene ambiguous. The origin of this receptor is a donor older than 45 with non-small cell lung cancer. The sequencing used PBMCs, collected before or after stereotactic body radiation therapy (not recorded which). This CDR3 reads CASSLVTGYTEAFF. The CDR3 bases are TGTGCCAGCAGCTTAGTTACGGGGTACACTGAAGCTTTCTTT.